Following are 32 T cell receptor beta chains from one sample sequenced in a study of regulatory T cells in long-lasting Graves disease (dated by TCRdb to about 2021). The library was generated by multiplex PCR. The sequencer listed for this sample is Illumina HiSeq 4000. To build TCR beta libraries, CDR3 regions were amplified by Arm-PCR using iRepertoire HTBI primers. TCRdb handled the public reads itself, with Q25 trimming in fastp and clone calling in MiXCR, and kept productive beta chains. Identical CDR3 proteins give one entry, which carries the most common genes and DNA. In this sample the table shows 500,000 or so distinct CDR3 sequences, roughly 16% of which occur a single time. In total, the top ten clones hold 12% of the sample. This sample's time point label indicates: newly diagnosed GD, antithyroid drugs for less than 3 months. For both TCR sequencing and RNA sequencing, RNA was extracted from PBMCs in TRIzol.

These data were likewise used in another study, on T cells in Graves' hyperthyroidism and ophthalmopathy.

Here the sequenced sample was peripheral blood mononuclear cells (PBMCs), taken at new diagnosis, from a patient treated with antithyroid drugs. These receptors were taken from a man aged 35-49 years with Graves disease. Donor details come from another sample of the same person, matched by shared clones.

This clonotype was observed a handful of times. The gene calls are TRBV2 and TRBJ2-1, with 12 bases that match TRBD2. Germline V lookup: CDR1 SNHLY, CDR2 FYNNEI. This CDR3 comprises 15 residues. V was clipped by 7 bases and J by 6 bases; unmatched bases: 7. CDR3 in amino acids: CASNRLAGEINEQFF. The CDR3 DNA reads as TGTGCCAGCAACCGACTAGCGGGAGAGATCAATGAGCAGTTCTTC.

This clonotype has at least ten counts. This chain links TRBV11-2 with TRBJ2-5, with TRBD2 matching over 7 bases. CDR1 and CDR2 (germline): SGHAT, FQNNGV. The CDR3 length is 14 residues. V dropped 5 bases and J dropped 3; count of bases not matched to a gene: 6. For the CDR3, the DNA is TGTGCCAGCAGCAAACGACTAGCAGAAGAGACCCAGTACTTC. Protein sequence: CASSKRLAEETQYF.

This clonotype was observed at least ten times. The gene calls are TRBV6-1 and TRBJ2-1, with D tentatively TRBD1 (7 bases). Germline-derived CDR1 and CDR2 are MNHNS and SASEGT. CDR3 length: 15 amino acids. Trimming removed 5 bases from V and 8 bases from J, with 19 bases in between. The CDR3 DNA reads as TGTGCCAGCAGTCCGAGCGTAGGAGGGACAGATGAGCAGTTCTTC. Encoded protein: CASSPSVGGTDEQFF.

This chain uses TRBV30 with TRBJ2-5; TRBD2 might be the D (5 bases). This CDR3 comprises 12 residues. Germline loops: CDR1 GTSNPN, CDR2 SVGIG (reference sequence). Deletions cut 4 bases from V and 2 bases from J, with 8 bases between. CDR3 in DNA: TGTGCCTGGACGACGGGACAAGAGACCCAGTACTTC. It specifies CAWTTGQETQYF.

This clonotype was seen a handful of times. The V and J genes are TRBV3-1 and TRBJ1-2, with D unclear. Germline-derived CDR1 and CDR2 are LGHDT and YNNKEL (reference sequence). Trimming stripped 10 bases from V and 2 bases from J, with 11 bases between. The CDR3 sequence is 12 residues long. CDR3 DNA: TGTGCCATCACCCCAAGCAACTATGGCTACACCTTC. This codes for CAITPSNYGYTF.

A word on this clonotype: A far more abundant clone sits one base away, making this likely a read error. The rearrangement links TRBV11-2 to TRBJ2-1, with 7 bases fitting TRBD2. The germline CDR1 and CDR2 sequences are SGHAT and FQNNGV. CDR3 length equals 17 residues. The CDR3 bases are TGTGCCCGCAGTTTATCGGGGAGCCTAGCGGTATACAATGAGCAGTTCTTC. Translating it yields CARSLSGSLAVYNEQFF.

This clonotype was seen at least ten times. The CDR3 is CASSRPGHSQETQYF. For the CDR3, the DNA is TGTGCCAGCAGCCGGCCGGGACATAGCCAAGAGACCCAGTACTTC. This chain links TRBV3-1 with TRBJ2-5; possibly TRBD1 for D (6 bases). The CDR3 is made up of 15 amino acids. V was pared by 4 bases and J by 1 base, with 13 bases between. The germline V gene has CDR1 LGHDT and CDR2 YNNKEL (reference sequence).

This clonotype has at least ten counts. This rearrangement joins TRBV11-3 to TRBJ2-2; the D call may be TRBD1 or TRBD2 (5 bases each). Trimming shortened V by 6 bases and J by 7 bases, and 18 bases separated the two germline ends. The CDR3 is 15 residues long. Per germline, CDR1 SGHNT and CDR2 YENEEA. The CDR3 protein is CASSISLGVGGELFF. The CDR3 coding sequence is TGTGCCAGCAGTATTTCACTGGGGGTAGGCGGGGAGCTGTTTTTT.

This clonotype showed up many times. The chain employs TRBV2 and TRBJ2-7, with 8 bases aligning to TRBD1. The CDR3 totals 14 residues. Germline values: CDR1 SNHLY, CDR2 FYNNEI. V lost 6 bases, J lost 2 bases, and 6 bases stayed unmatched. CDR3 bases: TGTGCCAGCAGCGTAGACAGGGGAGCCTACGAGCAGTACTTC. This encodes CASSVDRGAYEQYF. The full variable domain, with the rest looked up from reference TRBV2 and TRBJ2-7, is EPEVTQTPSHQVTQMGQEVILRCVPISNHLYFYWYRQILGQKVEFLVSFYNNEISEKSEIFDDQFSVERPDGSNFTLKIRSTKLEDSAMYFCASSVDRGAYEQYFGPGTRLTVT.

This clonotype was seen at least ten times. This CDR3 reads CASSLLRGSIYEQYF. The CDR3 region has the DNA TGTGCCAGCAGCTTACTCCGGGGCTCTATCTACGAGCAGTACTTC. The rearrangement links TRBV11-3 to TRBJ2-7; D is possibly TRBD1 or TRBD2 (5 bases each). Trimming took 2 bases from V and 3 from J, leaving 14 bases between them. The CDR3 is made up of 15 amino acids. CDR1 SGHNT and CDR2 YENEEA come from the germline V gene.

The table lists this clonotype with many counts. V usage is TRBV20-1 and J usage is TRBJ2-7, with 7 bases matching TRBD2. CDR3 length: 14 amino acids. Per the germline V gene, CDR1 is DFQATT and CDR2 is SNEGSKA (reference sequence). V shed 2 bases and J 5 bases; nucleotides not matched to a gene: 9. The CDR3 DNA reads TGCAGTGCTAGAAAACGCAGCGGGGTGAACGAGCAGTACTTC. Protein sequence: CSARKRSGVNEQYF.

This clonotype was seen repeatedly, ten times or more. The chain couples TRBV30 to TRBJ2-2; 9 bases map to TRBD2. V was pared by 0 bases and J by 6 bases, with 8 bases of the junction left unmatched. Germline CDR1 is GTSNPN and CDR2 is SVGIG (reference sequence). The CDR3 has 16 residues. The CDR3 sequence is CAWSVGWTSDPGELFF. CDR3 in DNA: TGTGCCTGGAGTGTAGGTTGGACTAGCGATCCCGGGGAGCTGTTTTTT.

The CDR3 here is CASRNYRGSSYNEQFF. In DNA form, the CDR3 reads TGTGCCAGCAGAAACTACAGGGGGAGCTCCTACAATGAGCAGTTCTTC. The V call is TRBV6-2 or TRBV6-3, the J call TRBJ2-1, with 8 bases lining up with TRBD1. Germline CDR1 MNHEY, CDR2 SVGEGT. V trimming: 6 bases; J trimming: 0 bases; junction bases outside the gene matches: 7. CDR3 size: 16 residues.

This clonotype was recorded a few times. The rearrangement links TRBV15 to TRBJ2-2, with D hard to call. The germline V and J ends were trimmed by 1 base and 6 bases, with 6 bases remaining between them. The CDR3 is made up of 13 amino acids. Germline V gene lookup returns CDR1 LNHNV and CDR2 YYDKDF (reference sequence). The CDR3 loop is CATSRVDPGELFF. CDR3 DNA: TGTGCCACCAGCAGAGTAGATCCCGGGGAGCTGTTTTTT.

This clonotype was seen more than once but under ten times. The gene calls are TRBV6-2 or TRBV6-3 and TRBJ1-1; 11 positions agree with TRBD1. Germline V gene sequence: CDR1 MNHEY, CDR2 SVGEGT. The CDR3 loop spans 14 amino acids. V was pared by 5 bases and J by 7 bases, with 6 bases of the junction left unmatched. The CDR3 sequence is CASSRDRGLIEAFF. Here the CDR3 DNA reads TGTGCCAGCAGTCGGGACAGGGGGTTAATTGAAGCTTTCTTT.

This clonotype was counted at least ten times. The chain has TRBV5-1 and TRBJ2-3; 8 nucleotides align to TRBD2. This CDR3 is 17 amino acids long. CDR1 is SGHRS, CDR2 YFSETQ, per germline. V gave up 0 bases and J gave up 0 bases; unmatched junction bases: 6. The CDR3 DNA is TGCGCCAGCAGCTTGGAGGTAGCGGGGCCTAGCACAGATACGCAGTATTTT. Its translation: CASSLEVAGPSTDTQYF.

The CDR3 bases are TGTGCCAGTAGTGTAATCAATCAGCCCCAGCATTTT. It encodes CASSVINQPQHF. V is TRBV19 and J is TRBJ1-5; D gene ambiguous. The germline V and J ends were trimmed by 5 bases and 3 bases, with 5 bases remaining between them. Germline CDR1 is LNHDA and CDR2 is SQIVND (reference sequence). The CDR3 length is 12 residues.

This clonotype has at least ten counts. The chain is built from TRBV11-1 and TRBJ2-2, with TRBD1 matching over 7 bases. Losses at the gene ends were 2 bases for V and 4 bases for J; bases not matched to a gene: 7. CDR1 SGHAT and CDR2 FQDESV come from the germline V gene (reference sequence). CDR3 length: 16 residues. The CDR3 protein is CASSLTGAGGTGELFF. The CDR3, as DNA: TGTGCCAGCAGCTTAACAGGGGCTGGGGGCACCGGGGAGCTGTTTTTT.

The rearrangement uses TRBV18 and TRBJ1-6, with D tentatively TRBD1 (6 bases). The CDR3 has 15 residues. V shed 6 bases and J shed 5 bases, with 14 bases lying between them. CDR1 is KGHSH and CDR2 is LQKENI in the germline V gene. CDR3 DNA: TGTGCCAGCTCTCTAAACGCAGGGGATAATTCACCCCTCCACTTT. Protein: CASSLNAGDNSPLHF. The full variable domain, in which reference TRBV18 and TRBJ1-6 provide the parts outside the CDR3, is NAGVMQNPRHLVRRRGQEARLRCSPMKGHSHVYWYRQLPEEGLKFMVYLQKENIIDESGMPKERFSAEFPKEGPSILRIQQVVRGDSAAYFCASSLNAGDNSPLHFGNGTRLTVT.

V gene TRBV19 combines with J gene TRBJ2-1, with 9 bases lining up with TRBD2. Germline CDR1 is LNHDA and CDR2 is SQIVND (reference sequence). The CDR3 runs to 13 residues. V shed 3 bases, J shed 10 bases, and the junction held 4 bases outside the gene matches. Written as DNA, the CDR3 is TGTGCCAGTAGTATTGGGCTAGCGGGAGAGCAGTTCTTC. This sequence encodes CASSIGLAGEQFF.

This clonotype came up many times. The chain uses TRBV3-1 and TRBJ2-7, with D hard to call. Germline V gene lookup returns CDR1 LGHDT and CDR2 YNNKEL (reference sequence). Trimming left V 0 bases short and J 6 bases short, with 6 bases between. CDR3 length equals 12 residues. The CDR3 DNA reads TGTGCCAGCAGCCAAGAAGGTCCCGAGCAGTACTTC. Translated, it gives CASSQEGPEQYF.

As regards this clonotype: With a much larger clone just one base away, this may be a read error. In this CDR3 the conserved last residue, phenylalanine or tryptophan, is missing, so a read error is likely. Because the CDR3's place on the DNA is in doubt, the DNA is left out and the CDR3 is given as listed by TCRdb. The chain has TRBV18 and TRBJ2-1; the DNA was not used to check the table's D call, TRBD1. The CDR3 totals 12 residues, both ends included. CDR1 and CDR2 from the germline V gene are KGHSH and LQKENI. The CDR3 reads CASSPPGGLAFL.

This clonotype was seen at least ten times. V gene TRBV28 combines with J gene TRBJ2-7, with 8 bases identical to TRBD1. The V segment lost 6 bases and the J segment 4 bases; nucleotides outside the gene matches: 17. From germline, CDR1 is MDHEN and CDR2 SYDVKM. The CDR3 covers 17 residues. DNA of the CDR3: TGTGCCAGCAGACCCACCCAGGGGGCGCAAGGACGGTACGAGCAGTACTTC. Amino acids: CASRPTQGAQGRYEQYF.

As for this clonotype: A much larger clone differs from this one at a single base, so this may be a read error. The chain has TRBV29-1 and TRBJ2-1; 10 nucleotides agree with TRBD2. The J call could be wrong; TRBJ2-7 is a better fit for the DNA end. Germline lookup yields CDR1 SQVTM and CDR2 ANQGSEA. The CDR3 length is 15 residues. In DNA, the CDR3 is TGCAGCGTTGTCCCCGAGCGGGAGGGGAACAATGAGCAGTACTTC. It translates to CSVVPEREGNNEQYF.

This clonotype appeared a single time. The chain links TRBV27 to TRBJ2-7; 7 nucleotides align to TRBD2. J was trimmed by 6 bases and V by 4 bases; bases with no gene match: 12. From germline, CDR1 is MNHEY and CDR2 SMNVEV (reference sequence). This CDR3 has 15 residues. CDR3 coding DNA: TGTGCCAGCAGTTATTCGCGGGAGATATGGGGCGAGCAGTACTTC. Translated: CASSYSREIWGEQYF.

This clonotype was found many times. The CDR3 region has the DNA TGCAGTGCTAGAGATCGGTGGGACAGCTATTCGCAGTACTTC. Protein product: CSARDRWDSYSQYF. This sequence joins TRBV20-1 and TRBJ2-7; 7 bases match TRBD1. The CDR3 covers 14 residues. Trimming at V came to 0 bases and at J to 9 bases, leaving 11 bases not matched to a gene. The V gene's germline CDR1 is DFQATT and CDR2 SNEGSKA (reference sequence).

The V and J genes are TRBV30 and TRBJ2-5; tentatively, D is TRBD2 (5 bases). Gene TRBJ2-7 matches the end of the DNA better, so the J call may be wrong. This CDR3 has 14 residues. CDR1 is GTSNPN, CDR2 SVGIG, per germline (reference sequence). CDR3 sequence: CAWSVGIELYEQYF. The CDR3 DNA is TGTGCCTGGAGTGTCGGGATCGAACTATACGAGCAGTACTTC.

In this sample, this clonotype turned up many times. The chain joins TRBV12-5 to TRBJ2-7, with TRBD1 matching over 7 bases. This CDR3 has 15 amino acids. Germline trimming cut 3 bases from V and 2 bases from J; bases unmatched to any gene: 7. Germline V gives CDR1 LGHNT, CDR2 FRNRAP. The CDR3 DNA reads TGTGCTAGTGGTTTCGGACAGGAAGATGCCTACGAGCAGTACTTC. Its protein is CASGFGQEDAYEQYF.

Points on this clonotype: No conserved phenylalanine or tryptophan ends this CDR3, so it is likely a read error. The chain has TRBV2 and TRBJ2-3; D not resolved. The CDR3 contains 14 residues. Germline assignment: CDR1 SNHLY and CDR2 FYNNEI. The V gene lost 2 bases and the J gene lost 5 bases, with 11 bases spanning the gap. The CDR3 DNA is TGTGCCAGCAGTGAATTATCGACGGTAGATACGCAGTATCTT. Its protein is CASSELSTVDTQYL.

The V and J genes are TRBV7-9 and TRBJ1-5, with D hard to call. Germline V gene lookup returns CDR1 SEHNR and CDR2 FQNEAQ (reference sequence). The CDR3 is made up of 14 amino acids. Trimming cost V 6 bases and J 0 bases, with 9 bases left between them. CDR3 sequence (DNA): TGTGCCAGCAGTCCATCCTTTAGCAATCAGCCCCAGCATTTT. Its translation is CASSPSFSNQPQHF.

This clonotype was counted many times. CDR3: CASSPKTGGASYNEQFF. CDR3 coding DNA: TGTGCCAGCAGTCCCAAGACAGGGGGTGCCTCCTACAATGAGCAGTTCTTC. The chain recombines TRBV12-3 or TRBV12-4 with TRBJ2-1, with 9 positions matching TRBD1. The CDR3 has 17 residues. V gave up 5 bases and J gave up 0 bases; unmatched junction bases: 8.

This clonotype was seen repeatedly, ten times or more. The gene calls are TRBV19 and TRBJ2-1, with TRBD2 identical over 7 bases. Germline V gene lookup returns CDR1 LNHDA and CDR2 SQIVND (reference sequence). This CDR3 contains 14 residues. Trimming at V came to 3 bases and at J to 8 bases, leaving 7 bases not matched to a gene. The CDR3 region has the DNA TGTGCCAGTAGTATCTCAGCGGGAAGACATGAGCAGTTCTTC. Translating it yields CASSISAGRHEQFF.